These 17 T cell receptor beta chains were all obtained from the same sample, sequenced in a study of blood T cell repertoires in COVID-19 (dated by TCRdb to 2020 to 2022). Library prep was done by the immunoSEQ multiplex PCR assay. In TCRdb, the immuneACCESS table is reduced to in-frame sequences with V and J assigned. These tables do not hold every clone; where another copy was compared, an unresolved V gene accounts for under half, and the others remain unexplained. The sample has 250,000 to 350,000 clones on record, 84% of them singletons. Of the sample, 1.4% to 1.5% is held by the ten largest clones. Input material: peripheral blood. These receptors were collected from a human donor with COVID-19, enrolled during active disease. The donor label of this sample is uncertain.

This clone was counted between two and nine times. As DNA, the CDR3 is TGTGCCACCAGTGACCCGCCCGGGACAGGATACTATGGCTACACCTTC. Residues: CATSDPPGTGYYGYTF. J is TRBJ1-2 and V is TRBV24-1, with 8 bases aligning to TRBD1. Germline CDR1 and CDR2: KGHDR and SFDVKD. The V segment lost 4 bases and the J segment 3 bases; nucleotides outside the gene matches: 9. This CDR3 region has 16 residues.

The V gene is TRBV19, the J gene TRBJ1-3; TRBD1 matches 9 bases. The germline gives CDR1 LNHDA, CDR2 SQIVND (reference sequence). The CDR3 extends over 15 amino acids. V gave up 3 bases and J gave up 8 bases; unmatched junction bases: 8. The CDR3 bases are TGTGCCAGTAGTATTGGGGACAGGGAACGAGACACCATATATTTT. This codes for CASSIGDRERDTIYF.

V gene TRBV7-9 combines with J gene TRBJ2-1; 7 bases are shared with TRBD2. The V gene end was trimmed by 9 bases and the J gene end by 8 bases; junction bases not matched to a gene: 13. This CDR3 is built from 14 residues. The germline V gene encodes CDR1 SEHNR and CDR2 FQNEAQ (reference sequence). The CDR3 DNA sequence: TGTGCCAGTGGGGGGGGACCGCAGGCGGATGAGCAGTTCTTC. Translating it yields CASGGGPQADEQFF.

This chain links TRBV7-2 with TRBJ2-5; 8 bases align to TRBD2. The J segment lost 2 bases and the V segment lost 0 bases, leaving 11 bases of the junction unmatched. Per germline, CDR1 SGHTA and CDR2 FQGNSA. The length of the CDR3 is 18 residues. The CDR3 nucleotides read TGTGCCAGCAGCTTAGCCTTGGCGGGGGGAGCTATGCAAGAGACCCAGTACTTC. It is translated as CASSLALAGGAMQETQYF. Full variable domain (rest looked up from reference TRBV7-2 and TRBJ2-5): GAGVSQSPSNKVTEKGKDVELRCDPISGHTALYWYRQSLGQGLEFLIYFQGNSAPDKSGLPSDRFSAERTGGSVSTLTIQRTQQEDSAVYLCASSLALAGGAMQETQYFGPGTRLLVL.

The chain links TRBV28 to TRBJ1-4; 7 positions agree with TRBD1. V gave up 4 bases and J gave up 16 bases; unmatched junction bases: 18. Germline V gene data show CDR1 as MDHEN and CDR2 as SYDVKM. There are 15 residues in the CDR3. This chain's CDR3 is CASSSPSGQAGSWFF. Written as DNA, the CDR3 is TGTGCCAGCAGTTCCCCCTCAGGACAGGCTGGAAGTTGGTTTTTT.

This clone is termed medium-sized. This sequence joins TRBV19 and TRBJ2-1; 9 bases align to TRBD1. V lost 4 bases, J lost 3 bases, and 4 bases stayed unmatched. There are 15 residues in the CDR3. Germline lookup yields CDR1 LNHDA and CDR2 SQIVND (reference sequence). The CDR3 nucleotides are TGTGCCAGTAGTACCGGACAGGGGAACTACAATGAGCAGTTCTTC. Its protein product is CASSTGQGNYNEQFF.

The rearrangement joins TRBV30 to TRBJ2-3; TRBD2 matches 11 bases. Germline loops: CDR1 GTSNPN, CDR2 SVGIG (reference sequence). The CDR3 has 14 amino acids. V dropped 5 bases and J dropped 6; count of bases not matched to a gene: 7. The CDR3 region has the DNA TGTGCCTGGGGGATAGCGGGAGGGAGGGATACGCAGTATTTT. Translation gives CAWGIAGGRDTQYF. The full variable domain, completed using reference TRBV30 and TRBJ2-3, is SQTIHQWPATLVQPVGSPLSLECTVEGTSNPNLYWYRQAAGRGLQLLFYSVGIGQISSEVPQNLSASRPQDRQFILSSKKLLLSDSGFYLCAWGIAGGRDTQYFGPGTRLTVL.

The chain joins TRBV23-1 to TRBJ1-2, with 10 nucleotides matching TRBD1. TRBV23-1 is placed among ORFs of uncertain function. This CDR3 contains 14 residues. V trimming: 0 bases; J trimming: 6 bases; junction bases outside the gene matches: 1. In DNA, the CDR3 is TGCGCCAGCAGTCAATCGGGACAGGGGAATGGCTACACCTTC. Translated, it gives CASSQSGQGNGYTF.

The rearrangement links TRBV19 to TRBJ2-2; the D gene is possibly TRBD2 (6 bases). V was cut by 5 bases and J by 5 bases, with 12 bases left in between. The CDR3 totals 14 residues. Per germline, CDR1 LNHDA and CDR2 SQIVND (reference sequence). As DNA, the CDR3 is TGTGCCAGTAGTCCGATTGGGAGGACCGGGGAGCTGTTTTTT. Protein: CASSPIGRTGELFF.

The rearrangement joins TRBV18 to TRBJ2-1; 8 bases fit TRBD1. The CDR3 length is 15 residues. Trimming at V came to 3 bases and at J to 8 bases, leaving 9 bases not matched to a gene. Germline CDR1 and CDR2: KGHSH and LQKENI. The chain's CDR3 is CASSPGQGATDEQFF. The CDR3 DNA sequence: TGTGCCAGCTCACCGGGGCAGGGGGCGACGGATGAGCAGTTCTTC. Using reference TRBV18 and TRBJ2-1 for the parts outside the CDR3, the full variable domain is NAGVMQNPRHLVRRRGQEARLRCSPMKGHSHVYWYRQLPEEGLKFMVYLQKENIIDESGMPKERFSAEFPKEGPSILRIQQVVRGDSAAYFCASSPGQGATDEQFFGPGTRLTVL.

This sequence joins TRBV28 and TRBJ2-1; 12 bases are a match to TRBD2. Germline V gene sequence: CDR1 MDHEN, CDR2 SYDVKM. The junction had 9 bases not matched to a gene; V was cut back by 4 bases and J by 8 bases. The CDR3 loop spans 16 amino acids. CDR3 in DNA: TGTGCCAGCAGTTCCCCTCTAGCGGGAGGGTCCGATGAGCAGTTCTTC. This codes for CASSSPLAGGSDEQFF.

V and J are TRBV14 and TRBJ2-5; D remains unclear. Trimming cost V 1 base and J 4 bases, with 4 bases left between them. CDR1 and CDR2 from the germline V gene are SGHDN and FVKESK. The CDR3 runs to 12 residues. The CDR3 is CASSQVRETQYF. CDR3 coding DNA: TGTGCCAGCAGCCAAGTGCGAGAGACCCAGTACTTC.

The chain uses TRBV28 and TRBJ2-1; 9 bases line up with TRBD2. V lost 6 bases to trimming and J lost 6 bases; unmatched junction nucleotides: 15. Germline CDR1 MDHEN, CDR2 SYDVKM. The CDR3 contains 17 residues. The CDR3 loop is CASSPTGGRASSNEQFF. The CDR3 DNA reads as TGTGCCAGCAGCCCCACCGGCGGGAGGGCTTCTTCCAATGAGCAGTTCTTC. Complete variable domain (other parts from reference TRBV28 and TRBJ2-1): DVKVTQSSRYLVKRTGEKVFLECVQDMDHENMFWYRQDPGLGLRLIYFSYDVKMKEKGDIPEGYSVSREKKERFSLILESASTNQTSMYLCASSPTGGRASSNEQFFGPGTRLTVL.

This clone has just a few counts. Within the sample, other DNA sequences also encode this same CDR3. The chain has TRBV9 and TRBJ2-3, with 8 bases aligning to TRBD2. CDR3 length: 16 residues. The ends lost 0 bases at V and 4 bases at J; junction bases unmatched: 7. CDR1 is SGDLS and CDR2 is YYNGEE in the germline V gene. CDR3 sequence (DNA): TGTGCCAGCAGCGTAGCGGGAGGGCGAGTCGCAGATACGCAGTATTTT. Its translation is CASSVAGGRVADTQYF.

The chain recombines TRBV20-1 with TRBJ2-7; 7 bases fit TRBD2. The CDR3 extends over 11 amino acids. Trimming removed 5 bases from V and 2 bases from J; junction bases left unmatched: 0. Germline assignment: CDR1 DFQATT and CDR2 SNEGSKA (reference sequence). The CDR3 protein is CSAGTTYEQYF. In nucleotides, the CDR3 is TGCAGTGCTGGGACTACCTACGAGCAGTACTTC.

This clone was observed a single time. This chain uses TRBV29-1 with TRBJ2-4; tentatively, D is TRBD2 (5 bases). Germline loops: CDR1 SQVTM, CDR2 ANQGSEA. The CDR3 runs to 14 residues. Trimming cost V 7 bases and J 11 bases, with 24 bases left between them. The CDR3: CSAARPVGDDVQYF. The CDR3 bases are TGCAGCGCCGCGAGGCCAGTGGGAGATGACGTTCAGTACTTC.

V gene TRBV7-9 combines with J gene TRBJ1-6; unclear D gene. The CDR3 has 14 residues. CDR1 and CDR2 from the germline V gene are SEHNR and FQNEAQ (reference sequence). V shed 6 bases and J shed 5 bases, with 11 bases lying between them. DNA for the CDR3: TGTGCCAGCAGAAGAGATGGAGATAATTCACCCCTCCACTTT. Protein: CASRRDGDNSPLHF.